The 4 T cell receptor beta chains below come from one sample, sequenced in a study of patients and donors after allogeneic stem cell transplantation. TCRdb processed the RT-PCR reads anew with MiXCR; each CDR3 protein has one entry. The repertoire holds more than 150,000 distinct CDR3 sequences, approximately 24% seen once, with roughly 26% in the top ten. The sample taken for sequencing was blood, either unsorted or a sorted T cell fraction (not recorded which). The receptors stem from a human donor who was either an allogeneic HSCT recipient or a stem cell or donor lymphocyte infusion donor (not recorded which). It is not recorded whose cells these are; they may come from a transplant donor.

Many counts were recorded for this clonotype. V usage is TRBV5-6 and J usage is TRBJ1-4; D unclear. The V end was cut by 4 bases, the J end by 7 bases, with 5 bases between. CDR3 length equals 11 residues. Germline V gives CDR1 SGHDT, CDR2 YYEEEE. CDR3 DNA: TGTGCCAGCAGCGCAGGTGAAAAACTGTTTTTT. Translating gives CASSAGEKLFF.

This clonotype was recorded a few times. The V gene is TRBV24-1, the J gene TRBJ1-2, with 10 bases that match TRBD1. Germline CDR1 reads KGHDR; CDR2 reads SFDVKD. The CDR3 consists of 17 residues. V dropped 5 bases and J dropped 6; count of bases not matched to a gene: 14. The CDR3 protein is CATSVASGIGTGDGYTF. CDR3 DNA sequence: TGTGCCACCAGTGTCGCGTCTGGGATCGGGACAGGGGATGGCTACACCTTC.

J is TRBJ1-5 and V is TRBV5-5; possibly TRBD1 for D (5 bases). There are 13 residues in the CDR3. V shed 0 bases and J shed 11 bases, with 12 bases lying between them. Germline CDR1 and CDR2: SGHKS and YYEKEE (reference sequence). CDR3 sequence: CASSLGSGGAQHF. CDR3 coding DNA: TGTGCCAGCAGCTTGGGGTCCGGGGGGGCCCAGCATTTT.

The genes are TRBV12-3 or TRBV12-4 and TRBJ2-6; TRBD1 matches at 9 bases. The CDR3 covers 20 residues. V dropped 6 bases and J dropped 1; count of bases not matched to a gene: 16. CDR3 sequence reads: CASRRPIYWDRVSGANVLTF. CDR3 sequence (DNA): TGTGCCAGCAGACGTCCGATCTACTGGGACAGGGTATCTGGGGCCAACGTCCTGACTTTC.